A single sample gave rise to the 26 T cell receptor beta chains below, sequenced in a study of beta chain features in type 1 diabetes. All of the isolated RNA was reverse transcribed, so expressed TCRB transcripts were sequenced. The table came from immunoSEQ multiplex PCR; TCRdb's copy has only in-frame clones and leaves some out. This table holds a few hundred thousand clones, more than 11% found once. The specimen sequenced was naive CD4+ T cells from blood. The receptors were gathered from a young man in good health.

The rearrangement uses TRBV21-1 and TRBJ2-7; TRBD1, as called in the table, went unchecked against the DNA. TRBV21-1 is a pseudogene segment. The CDR3 is 13 amino acids. The CDR3 DNA reads TGTGCCAGCAGCAAAGGACAGGGGGATGAGCAGTACGTC. Amino acid sequence: CASSKGQGDEQYV.

This clone has more than one count but fewer than ten. The chain joins TRBV6-5 to TRBJ1-2; D might be TRBD1 (6 bases). The V and J ends lost 11 bases and 2 bases respectively, with 21 bases between them. This CDR3 is 15 amino acids long. Germline V lookup: CDR1 MNHEY, CDR2 SVGAGI. For the CDR3, the DNA is TGTGCCGCAAGGACAGTAGGTAGTAACAACTATGGCTACACCTTC. Translated, it gives CAARTVGSNNYGYTF.

The V call is TRBV20-1, the J call TRBJ2-1, with D possibly being TRBD1 or TRBD2 (5 bases each). This CDR3 has 11 residues. CDR1 and CDR2 from the germline V gene are DFQATT and SNEGSKA (reference sequence). V lost 5 bases, J lost 7 bases, and 9 bases lay in between. The CDR3 spells CSAAWGNEQFF. Here the CDR3 DNA reads TGCAGTGCTGCGTGGGGGAATGAGCAGTTCTTC.

This clone was observed a handful of times. The chain recombines TRBV2 with TRBJ2-1, with D perhaps matching TRBD2 (6 bases). The germline V gene encodes CDR1 SNHLY and CDR2 FYNNEI. Trimming stripped 1 base from V and 7 bases from J, with 11 bases between. This CDR3 region has 14 residues. CDR3 DNA: TGTGCCAGCAGTGAAGGGTGGACTACAAATGAGCAGTTCTTC. This sequence encodes CASSEGWTTNEQFF.

A word on this clone: The same CDR3 arises from other DNA sequences in this sample as well. The chain couples TRBV9 to TRBJ2-5; no clear D. V lost 0 bases to trimming and J lost 1 base, with 4 bases between them. Germline CDR1 is SGDLS and CDR2 is YYNGEE. There are 13 residues in the CDR3. CDR3 loop: CASSVGVQETQYF. The CDR3 DNA reads as TGTGCCAGCAGCGTAGGAGTCCAAGAGACCCAGTACTTC.

The chain combines TRBV6-5 with TRBJ1-2; D is undetermined. Trimming pared 5 bases from V and 6 bases from J, leaving 13 bases between. The CDR3 runs to 13 residues. Germline assignment: CDR1 MNHEY and CDR2 SVGAGI. CDR3 coding DNA: TGTGCCAGCAGTCGAGATTTGCGGGATGGCTACACCTTC. Encoded protein: CASSRDLRDGYTF.

As regards this clone: Other DNA sequences in this specimen translate into the identical CDR3. The genes are TRBV20-1 and TRBJ2-1; weak D call: TRBD1 (5 bases). V gave up 3 bases and J gave up 6 bases, with 6 bases separating them. In germline, CDR1 is DFQATT, CDR2 SNEGSKA (reference sequence). The CDR3 contains 11 residues. CDR3 amino acids: CSASRGNEQFF. In DNA, the CDR3 is TGCAGTGCTAGTAGGGGCAATGAGCAGTTCTTC.

This rearrangement joins TRBV6-5 to TRBJ2-6; D ambiguous. Trimming took 0 bases from V and 4 from J, leaving 7 bases between them. The germline gives CDR1 MNHEY, CDR2 SVGAGI. The CDR3 consists of 15 residues. The CDR3 DNA reads TGTGCCAGCAGTTACTCGTGGAAAGGGGCCAACGTCCTGACTTTC. It translates to CASSYSWKGANVLTF.

This chain uses TRBV7-9 with TRBJ2-5; the D gene could be TRBD1 or TRBD2 (5 bases each). Germline V CDR1 and CDR2: SEHNR, FQNEAQ (reference sequence). V was cut by 4 bases and J by 5 bases, with 14 bases left in between. The CDR3 runs 14 residues. CDR3 sequence reads: CASSWDPRRETQYF. DNA of the CDR3: TGTGCCAGCAGCTGGGACCCCCGGCGGGAGACCCAGTACTTC. Looking up the rest from reference TRBV7-9 and TRBJ2-5 gives the full variable domain: DTGVSQNPRHKITKRGQNVTFRCDPISEHNRLYWYRQTLGQGPEFLTYFQNEAQLEKSRLLSDRFSAERPKGSFSTLEIQRTEQGDSAMYLCASSWDPRRETQYFGPGTRLLVL.

This clone appeared a few times. The V and J genes are TRBV18 and TRBJ2-5; 11 positions match TRBD2. V was pared by 4 bases and J by 1 base, with 14 bases of the junction left unmatched. CDR1 and CDR2 from the germline V gene are KGHSH and LQKENI. This CDR3 is 19 amino acids long. As DNA, the CDR3 is TGTGCCAGCTCACGCAGACTAGCGGGATCTCGTGGGGTCCAAGAGACCCAGTACTTC. Amino acid sequence: CASSRRLAGSRGVQETQYF. Complete variable domain (other parts from reference TRBV18 and TRBJ2-5): NAGVMQNPRHLVRRRGQEARLRCSPMKGHSHVYWYRQLPEEGLKFMVYLQKENIIDESGMPKERFSAEFPKEGPSILRIQQVVRGDSAAYFCASSRRLAGSRGVQETQYFGPGTRLLVL.

A few counts support this clone. This chain links TRBV7-6 with TRBJ2-1; 10 nucleotides line up with TRBD2. The junction had 15 bases not matched to a gene; V was cut back by 2 bases and J by 8 bases. Germline-derived CDR1 and CDR2 are SGHVS and FNYEAQ. The CDR3 extends over 18 amino acids. CDR3 DNA sequence: TGTGCCAGCAGCTTATCTAATCTAGCGGGAGTTTCATCCGATGAGCAGTTCTTC. Translating it yields CASSLSNLAGVSSDEQFF.

This sequence joins TRBV11-2 and TRBJ2-1, with D perhaps TRBD1 (5 bases). CDR3 length: 16 amino acids. From germline, CDR1 is SGHAT and CDR2 FQNNGV. The V end lost 6 bases, the J end lost 1 base, and 16 bases lay between the germline ends. DNA for the CDR3: TGTGCCAGCAGGCCTACCTCAGGGTCTTCCTACAATGAGCAGTTCTTC. Translated, it gives CASRPTSGSSYNEQFF.

There are a few counts of this clone. CDR3 sequence reads: CASSYSRLFTDTQYF. CDR3 DNA: TGTGCCAGCAGTTACTCCCGACTGTTCACAGATACGCAGTATTTT. This chain uses TRBV6-5 with TRBJ2-3; D is undetermined. The CDR3 runs 15 residues. V was pared by 0 bases and J by 2 bases, with 9 bases between. CDR1 and CDR2 from the germline V gene are MNHEY and SVGAGI.

The gene calls are TRBV29-1 and TRBJ1-4; maybe TRBD1 (5 bases). V was pared by 7 bases and J by 8 bases, with 11 bases between. Germline values: CDR1 SQVTM, CDR2 ANQGSEA. The CDR3 sequence is 11 residues long. The CDR3 here is CSALGGEKLFF. The CDR3 DNA is TGCAGCGCCTTGGGGGGAGAAAAACTGTTTTTT.

As for this clone: At the DNA level, this CDR3 is encoded by other sequences in the same sample as well. This rearrangement joins TRBV30 to TRBJ1-1; 8 bases align to TRBD1. This CDR3 spans 12 amino acids. Trimming cost V 5 bases and J 4 bases; bases outside gene matches: 3. Germline V lookup: CDR1 GTSNPN, CDR2 SVGIG (reference sequence). CDR3 sequence (DNA): TGTGCCTGGGGACAGGGCGGCACTGAAGCTTTCTTT. Translating gives CAWGQGGTEAFF.

This clone has just a few counts. The rearrangement uses TRBV11-2 and TRBJ2-4; possibly TRBD1 for D (6 bases). Germline CDR1 SGHAT, CDR2 FQNNGV. The CDR3 sequence is 15 residues long. V lost 6 bases and J 9 bases, leaving 21 bases between the germline ends. The CDR3 region has the DNA TGTGCCAGCAGTTCCCATGTAAAAGGGGGAAGCATTCAGTACTTC. Amino acid sequence: CASSSHVKGGSIQYF.

This clone was counted between two and nine times. The chain has TRBV4-3 and TRBJ1-3; D not certain. The V end lost 0 bases, the J end lost 8 bases, and 11 bases lay between the germline ends. This CDR3 comprises 14 residues. Germline loops: CDR1 LGHNA, CDR2 YSLEER. DNA for the CDR3: TGCGCCAGCAGCCAAGATAGGGTTCCCGACACCATATATTTT. This encodes CASSQDRVPDTIYF.

The chain joins TRBV5-6 to TRBJ1-2, with 7 bases lining up with TRBD1. The ends lost 4 bases at V and 3 bases at J; junction bases unmatched: 6. The germline V gene encodes CDR1 SGHDT and CDR2 YYEEEE. The CDR3 extends over 14 amino acids. CDR3 in amino acids: CASSPRTGYYGYTF. DNA of the CDR3: TGTGCCAGCAGCCCCCGGACAGGCTACTATGGCTACACCTTC.

This clone was picked up a small number of times. J is TRBJ2-1 and V is TRBV7-9; D gene ambiguous. This CDR3 has 15 amino acids. From germline, CDR1 is SEHNR and CDR2 FQNEAQ (reference sequence). V lost 2 bases and J lost 7, with 15 bases in between. As DNA, the CDR3 is TGTGCCAGCAGCTTACCCCCCTGGGCGCGGAATGAGCAGTTCTTC. It translates to CASSLPPWARNEQFF.

This clone was picked up a small number of times. The chain links TRBV19 to TRBJ2-7, with 9 positions matching TRBD1. The CDR3 runs 16 residues. The germline CDR1 and CDR2 sequences are LNHDA and SQIVND (reference sequence). J was trimmed by 4 bases and V by 5 bases; bases with no gene match: 12. The CDR3 is CASSLFGQGMGYEQYF. The CDR3 DNA reads TGTGCCAGTAGTCTCTTCGGACAGGGGATGGGATACGAGCAGTACTTC.

Comment on this clone: Additional DNA sequences in this sample encode the identical CDR3. J is TRBJ2-3 and V is TRBV9; TRBD2 aligns across 7 bases. Per the germline V gene, CDR1 is SGDLS and CDR2 is YYNGEE. CDR3 length: 14 residues. V was pared by 0 bases and J by 4 bases, with 2 bases of the junction left unmatched. The CDR3 protein is CASSVGLASDTQYF. The DNA of the CDR3 is TGTGCCAGCAGCGTAGGACTAGCTTCAGATACGCAGTATTTT.

This clone has more than one count but fewer than ten. CDR3: CASSSRTGTSEHNEQFF. The CDR3 region has the DNA TGTGCCAGCAGCTCCCGGACCGGGACTAGCGAACACAATGAGCAGTTCTTC. This chain links TRBV7-3 with TRBJ2-1; 10 bases align to TRBD2. This CDR3 comprises 17 residues. In germline, CDR1 is SGHTA, CDR2 FQGTGA. V was clipped by 4 bases and J by 5 bases; unmatched bases: 11.

The sample holds a few counts of this clone. The J gene is TRBJ2-5, the V gene TRBV30, with 7 bases lining up with TRBD2. The CDR3 has 11 amino acids. Germline V gene data show CDR1 as GTSNPN and CDR2 as SVGIG (reference sequence). The V and J ends lost 6 bases and 6 bases, in that order; junction bases with no gene match: 4. The CDR3 loop reads CACLGGKTQYF. The CDR3 region has the DNA TGTGCCTGCCTGGGAGGGAAGACCCAGTACTTC. The full variable domain, with the rest looked up from reference TRBV30 and TRBJ2-5, is SQTIHQWPATLVQPVGSPLSLECTVEGTSNPNLYWYRQAAGRGLQLLFYSVGIGQISSEVPQNLSASRPQDRQFILSSKKLLLSDSGFYLCACLGGKTQYFGPGTRLLVL.

This clone was observed a few times. V usage is TRBV5-1 and J usage is TRBJ2-5; no reliable D call. The CDR3 covers 15 residues. The V end lost 7 bases, the J end lost 5 bases, and 21 bases lay between the germline ends. Germline lookup yields CDR1 SGHRS and CDR2 YFSETQ. This CDR3 reads CASLPDITRRETQYF. CDR3 coding DNA: TGCGCCAGCTTACCAGATATAACACGTCGGGAGACCCAGTACTTC.

This clone has just a few counts. The rearrangement links TRBV7-2 to TRBJ2-3, with TRBD2 identical over 8 bases. V lost 1 base to trimming and J lost 2 bases; unmatched junction nucleotides: 5. CDR3 length: 16 amino acids. CDR1 and CDR2 from the germline V gene are SGHTA and FQGNSA. This chain's CDR3 is CASSLVGGGTTDTQYF. The DNA of the CDR3 is TGTGCCAGCAGCTTAGTCGGCGGGGGGACCACAGATACGCAGTATTTT. The complete variable domain, with remaining parts taken from reference TRBV7-2 and TRBJ2-3, reads GAGVSQSPSNKVTEKGKDVELRCDPISGHTALYWYRQSLGQGLEFLIYFQGNSAPDKSGLPSDRFSAERTGGSVSTLTIQRTQQEDSAVYLCASSLVGGGTTDTQYFGPGTRLTVL.

The chain carries TRBV6-1 and TRBJ1-2; D ambiguous. CDR3 length: 12 amino acids. Looked up from germline, CDR1 is MNHNS and CDR2 is SASEGT. Deletions cut 1 base from V and 7 bases from J, with 7 bases between. The CDR3: CASSEVRRGYTF. The DNA for the CDR3 is TGTGCCAGCAGTGAAGTCAGGCGTGGCTACACCTTC.